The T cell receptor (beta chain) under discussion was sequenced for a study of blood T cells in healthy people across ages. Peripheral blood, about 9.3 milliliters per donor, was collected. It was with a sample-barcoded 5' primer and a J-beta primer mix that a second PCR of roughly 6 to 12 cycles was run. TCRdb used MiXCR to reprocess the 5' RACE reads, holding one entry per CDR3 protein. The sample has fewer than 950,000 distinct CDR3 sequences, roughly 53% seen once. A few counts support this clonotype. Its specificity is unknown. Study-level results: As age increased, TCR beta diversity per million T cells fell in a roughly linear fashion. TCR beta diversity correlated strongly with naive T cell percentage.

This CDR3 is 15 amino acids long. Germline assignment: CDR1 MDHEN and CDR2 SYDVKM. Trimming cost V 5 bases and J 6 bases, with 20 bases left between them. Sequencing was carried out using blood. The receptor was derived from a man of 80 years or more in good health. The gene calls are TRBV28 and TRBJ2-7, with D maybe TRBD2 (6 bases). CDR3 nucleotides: TGTGCCAGCAGTCCCGCGGGTAGCGGAAGAGTCGAGCAGTACTTC. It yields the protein CASSPAGSGRVEQYF.